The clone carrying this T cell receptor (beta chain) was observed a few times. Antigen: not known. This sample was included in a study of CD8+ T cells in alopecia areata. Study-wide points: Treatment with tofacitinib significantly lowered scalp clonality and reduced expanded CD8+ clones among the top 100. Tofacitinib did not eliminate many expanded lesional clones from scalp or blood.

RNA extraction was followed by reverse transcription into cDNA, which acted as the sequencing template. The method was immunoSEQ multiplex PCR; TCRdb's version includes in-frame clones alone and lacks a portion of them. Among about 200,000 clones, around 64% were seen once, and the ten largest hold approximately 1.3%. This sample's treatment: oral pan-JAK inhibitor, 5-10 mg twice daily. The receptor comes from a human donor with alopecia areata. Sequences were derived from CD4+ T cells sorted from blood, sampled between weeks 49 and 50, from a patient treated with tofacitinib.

The chain's CDR3 is CSVEDQVHNEQFF. CDR3 in DNA: TGCAGCGTTGAAGATCAAGTACACAATGAGCAGTTCTTC. V usage is TRBV29-1 and J usage is TRBJ2-1, with D unclear. V lost 0 bases, J lost 5 bases, and 8 bases lay in between. This CDR3 is 13 amino acids long. Germline-derived CDR1 and CDR2 are SQVTM and ANQGSEA.